This T cell receptor beta chain was identified during a study of tumor-infiltrating lymphocytes in glioblastoma multiforme. Remarks on this clonotype: Its specificity is unknown.

Germline V lookup: CDR1 MNHNS, CDR2 SASEGT. The germline V and J ends were trimmed by 11 bases and 4 bases, with 18 bases remaining between them. The CDR3 contains 13 residues. TCRB libraries came from RNA via three nested multiplex PCR rounds. TCRB-specific cDNA synthesis used roughly 0.5 ug of total RNA. TCRdb re-called the multiplex PCR reads through MiXCR, storing one row per CDR3 protein. The sample consists of almost 15,000 distinct CDR3 sequences, approximately 71% of them appearing once. Study results and limitations: Clone frequencies may be distorted by unequal TCR transcripts per cell.

This receptor was identified in a male donor with glioblastoma. This chain uses TRBV6-1 with TRBJ2-7; no clear D. The source material was brain tumor tissue. The CDR3 DNA reads as TGTGCCGTGTCCATACTGGGCGTTTACGAGCAGTACTTC. It translates to CAVSILGVYEQYF.